This T cell receptor beta chain comes out of a study of spatial heterogeneity in lung cancer. Looking at the study overall: Mean representation of each unique TCR and UMI combination in the raw reads exceeded 9.5 occurrences.

The time point denotes: sample taken at primary tumor resection. The donors, roughly 70 patients with untreated early-stage non-small cell lung cancer, provided the samples. MiXCR, run by TCRdb on the 5' RACE reads, gives a single entry per CDR3 protein. The sample includes approximately 40,000 distinct CDR3 sequences, 5% to 5.5% seen only once; the top ten take roughly 27%. Sample: PBMCs, taken at surgery. This TCR was sampled from a female donor with early-stage non-small cell lung cancer.

The DNA for the CDR3 is TGTGCCAGCAGCCAGGGGGACTACGAGCAGTACTTC. Encoded protein: CASSQGDYEQYF. The chain combines TRBV3-1 with TRBJ2-7; the D call may be TRBD1 or TRBD2 (5 bases each). This CDR3 comprises 12 residues. V was trimmed by 3 bases and J by 3 bases, leaving 6 bases between them. Germline V CDR1 and CDR2: LGHDT, YNNKEL (reference sequence).